Below, 32 T cell receptor beta chains from the same sample are listed, as sequenced in a study of T cell responses to AZD1222 COVID-19 vaccine. Sequencing used immunoSEQ multiplex PCR; TCRdb keeps in-frame clones, though not all of them. The data include some 150,000 clones; the top ten clones carry about 2.2%. The sequenced sample was peripheral blood. All receptors come from an adult in good health.

The V and J genes are TRBV9 and TRBJ2-7; TRBD1 matches at 9 bases. The CDR3 spans 16 residues. Looked up from germline, CDR1 is SGDLS and CDR2 is YYNGEE. Unmatched junction bases numbered 5, after V lost 0 bases and J lost 1 base. CDR3 amino acids: CASSVAPGTGSYEQYF. The CDR3, as DNA: TGTGCCAGCAGCGTAGCGCCAGGGACAGGGTCCTACGAGCAGTACTTC.

This rearrangement joins TRBV18 to TRBJ2-4; perhaps TRBD1 as D (5 bases). The germline gives CDR1 KGHSH, CDR2 LQKENI. Trimming cost V 6 bases and J 6 bases, with 9 bases left between them. The CDR3 covers 12 residues. Here the CDR3 reads CASSQGGNIQYF. Here the CDR3 DNA reads TGTGCCAGCTCCCAGGGCGGAAACATTCAGTACTTC.

The CDR3 DNA reads TGTGCCAGCAGCCAGGGGGGGTACTTCACAGATACGCAGTATTTT. Its protein product is CASSQGGYFTDTQYF. The chain has TRBV9 and TRBJ2-3, with D possibly called TRBD1 or TRBD2 (7 bases each). The V and J ends lost 4 bases and 2 bases respectively, with 14 bases between them. In germline, CDR1 is SGDLS, CDR2 YYNGEE. The CDR3 has 15 residues.

The chain uses TRBV24-1 and TRBJ2-1; TRBD1 is a possible D gene (6 bases). V lost 4 bases to trimming and J lost 7 bases, with 19 bases between them. The CDR3 consists of 16 residues. Germline lookup yields CDR1 KGHDR and CDR2 SFDVKD. CDR3 residues: CATSEPRDTDRNEQFF. The CDR3 coding sequence is TGTGCCACCAGTGAACCTCGGGACACCGATAGGAATGAGCAGTTCTTC.

V gene TRBV11-1 combines with J gene TRBJ1-1; tentative D call: TRBD1 (5 bases). V was trimmed by 4 bases and J by 4 bases, leaving 13 bases between them. Germline CDR1 and CDR2: SGHAT and FQDESV (reference sequence). CDR3 length equals 14 residues. Here the CDR3 reads CASSSALGGTEAFF. Here the CDR3 DNA reads TGTGCCAGCAGCTCCGCCTTGGGGGGCACTGAAGCTTTCTTT. The whole variable domain, remainder taken from reference TRBV11-1 and TRBJ1-1, is EAEVAQSPRYKITEKSQAVAFWCDPISGHATLYWYRQILGQGPELLVQFQDESVVDDSQLPKDRFSAERLKGVDSTLKIQPAELGDSAMYLCASSSALGGTEAFFGQGTRLTVV.

The chain recombines TRBV19 with TRBJ1-1; 12 bases align to TRBD1. J was trimmed by 0 bases and V by 4 bases; bases with no gene match: 3. The germline V gene encodes CDR1 LNHDA and CDR2 SQIVND (reference sequence). CDR3 length: 16 residues. Here the CDR3 DNA reads TGTGCCAGTAGTAGGGGACAGGGGGCGATGAACACTGAAGCTTTCTTT. Translating gives CASSRGQGAMNTEAFF.

The chain joins TRBV30 to TRBJ1-1, with D hard to call. Germline values: CDR1 GTSNPN, CDR2 SVGIG (reference sequence). The germline V and J ends were trimmed by 2 bases and 10 bases, with 14 bases remaining between them. The CDR3 contains 12 residues. The CDR3 loop reads CAWSISAVGAFF. In nucleotides, the CDR3 is TGTGCCTGGAGTATATCTGCTGTGGGAGCTTTCTTT.

The J gene is TRBJ2-3, the V gene TRBV7-9; tentatively, D is TRBD2 (5 bases). The V end was cut by 5 bases, the J end by 4 bases, with 16 bases between. The CDR3 has 15 residues. CDR1 and CDR2 (germline): SEHNR, FQNEAQ (reference sequence). CDR3 amino acids: CASSDREAWPDTQYF. As DNA, the CDR3 is TGTGCCAGCAGCGACCGGGAAGCCTGGCCAGATACGCAGTATTTT.

V usage is TRBV5-4 and J usage is TRBJ1-2, with a tentative D call TRBD1 (6 bases). The germline gives CDR1 SGHNT, CDR2 YYREEE (reference sequence). The CDR3 contains 14 residues. V lost 3 bases and J lost 4, with 13 bases in between. CDR3 nucleotide sequence: TGTGCCAGCAGCTCCCATACAGGGCGCTATGGCTACACCTTC. Its protein is CASSSHTGRYGYTF.

The chain joins TRBV6-5 to TRBJ1-1; D not resolved. V lost 7 bases and J 1 base, leaving 10 bases between the germline ends. CDR3 length: 13 residues. Germline CDR1 and CDR2: MNHEY and SVGAGI. The DNA of the CDR3 is TGTGCCAGCAACCCGCGGGAGAACACTGAAGCTTTCTTT. Translation gives CASNPRENTEAFF.

CDR3 nucleotide sequence: TGTGCCAGTCTCGTCGTGTGGGCGGGACCGAACACCGGGGAGCTGTTTTTT. Translated: CASLVVWAGPNTGELFF. The chain uses TRBV2 and TRBJ2-2; D is possibly TRBD2 (6 bases). Trimming took off 9 bases at V and 0 bases at J, with 20 bases between the two ends. Germline V CDR1 and CDR2: SNHLY, FYNNEI. The CDR3 runs 17 residues. Complete variable domain (other parts from reference TRBV2 and TRBJ2-2): EPEVTQTPSHQVTQMGQEVILRCVPISNHLYFYWYRQILGQKVEFLVSFYNNEISEKSEIFDDQFSVERPDGSNFTLKIRSTKLEDSAMYFCASLVVWAGPNTGELFFGEGSRLTVL.

The chain uses TRBV18 and TRBJ1-1, with D possibly being TRBD1 (5 bases). This CDR3 spans 16 amino acids. CDR1 and CDR2 (germline): KGHSH, LQKENI. V dropped 2 bases and J dropped 1 base, with 14 bases sitting between them. CDR3 loop: CASSPGQGPTNTEAFF. The CDR3 bases are TGTGCCAGCTCACCAGGGCAGGGCCCGACGAACACTGAAGCTTTCTTT.

Here the CDR3 DNA reads TGTGCCAGCAGTTACTCGTCCCAAGAGTCTTATGGCTACACCTTC. It encodes CASSYSSQESYGYTF. The rearrangement uses TRBV6-5 and TRBJ1-2; the D is unclear. Trimming stripped 0 bases from V and 5 bases from J, with 13 bases between. Per germline, CDR1 MNHEY and CDR2 SVGAGI. The CDR3 contains 15 residues.

The chain links TRBV11-1 to TRBJ1-5; D may be TRBD1 (5 bases). V was pared by 5 bases and J by 10 bases, with 15 bases between. The CDR3 has 13 residues. From germline, CDR1 is SGHAT and CDR2 FQDESV (reference sequence). This CDR3 is CASSPNQGGPQHF. The CDR3 bases are TGTGCCAGCAGCCCGAATCAGGGAGGACCCCAGCATTTT.

The V gene is TRBV30, the J gene TRBJ2-7, with 9 bases that match TRBD1. CDR1 GTSNPN and CDR2 SVGIG come from the germline V gene (reference sequence). The CDR3 sequence is 14 residues long. V was pared by 4 bases and J by 5 bases, with 9 bases of the junction left unmatched. This CDR3 reads CAWNGGQGINEQYF. The CDR3 region has the DNA TGTGCCTGGAACGGGGGACAGGGAATTAACGAGCAGTACTTC.

For the CDR3, the DNA is TGTGCCAGCAGCCCCCGACTAGCGGGTTACAATGAGCAGTTCTTC. Translated, it gives CASSPRLAGYNEQFF. The chain recombines TRBV9 with TRBJ2-1; 10 bases map to TRBD2. The length of the CDR3 is 15 residues. J gave up 4 bases and V 4 bases, and 5 bases lay outside the gene matches. Germline CDR1 is SGDLS and CDR2 is YYNGEE.

V is TRBV11-2 and J is TRBJ1-4; the D gene is possibly TRBD1 (6 bases). V lost 3 bases to trimming and J lost 5 bases, with 19 bases between them. The germline gives CDR1 SGHAT, CDR2 FQNNGV. The CDR3 extends over 17 amino acids. The CDR3 loop reads CASSFLPGASLNEKLFF. In DNA form, the CDR3 reads TGTGCCAGCAGCTTTCTCCCGGGGGCGAGCCTGAATGAAAAACTGTTTTTT.

This rearrangement joins TRBV9 to TRBJ2-4; D remains ambiguous. This CDR3 region has 13 residues. The ends were cut back, 0 bases at V and 6 bases at J, with 7 bases in the middle. The germline V gene has CDR1 SGDLS and CDR2 YYNGEE. The CDR3 region has the DNA TGTGCCAGCAGCGTAGGAGGCTTAAACATTCAGTACTTC. Its translation: CASSVGGLNIQYF.

This chain connects TRBV4-1 to TRBJ2-3; TRBD2 agrees at 11 bases. V was pared by 1 base and J by 5 bases, with 5 bases of the junction left unmatched. Germline V CDR1 and CDR2: MGHRA, YSYEKL. CDR3 length: 16 amino acids. Here the CDR3 DNA reads TGCGCCAGCAGCCAAGGTAGCGGGGGGGCGAGAGATACGCAGTATTTT. Translating gives CASSQGSGGARDTQYF.

This chain uses TRBV3-1 (or the pseudogene TRBV3-2) with TRBJ2-2, with D possibly matching TRBD2 (6 bases). The CDR3 is 15 amino acids. The germline V gene encodes CDR1 LGHDT and CDR2 YNNKEL (reference sequence). The V end was cut by 3 bases, the J end by 8 bases, with 16 bases between. The CDR3 is CASSHRGRGTGELFF. The CDR3 DNA reads as TGTGCCAGCAGCCATCGGGGACGGGGGACGGGGGAGCTGTTTTTT.

This chain connects TRBV27 to TRBJ2-6; the D call may be TRBD1 or TRBD2 (5 bases each). The germline CDR1 and CDR2 sequences are MNHEY and SMNVEV (reference sequence). Trimming took 3 bases from V and 0 from J, leaving 12 bases between them. The CDR3 totals 17 residues. CDR3 amino acids: CASSFLGPTSGANVLTF. In DNA form, the CDR3 reads TGTGCCAGCAGTTTTCTGGGACCGACCTCTGGGGCCAACGTCCTGACTTTC.

The V gene is TRBV28, the J gene TRBJ1-1; D unclear. V shed 6 bases and J shed 4 bases, with 12 bases lying between them. The CDR3 is 13 amino acids. Germline CDR1 MDHEN, CDR2 SYDVKM. CDR3 loop: CASSNTVGTEAFF. The CDR3 DNA reads TGTGCCAGCAGCAACACGGTGGGCACTGAAGCTTTCTTT.

This chain links TRBV7-2 with TRBJ2-3; TRBD2 agrees at 10 bases. The trim removed 5 bases at V and 5 bases at J, leaving 13 bases unmatched. CDR1 and CDR2 (germline): SGHTA, FQGNSA. The CDR3 totals 17 residues. The CDR3 reads CASSLQSGGGQGDTQYF. CDR3 nucleotide sequence: TGTGCCAGCAGCCTCCAGAGCGGGGGGGGCCAGGGAGATACGCAGTATTTT.

The rearrangement links TRBV18 to TRBJ1-5; perhaps TRBD1 as D (5 bases). Germline values: CDR1 KGHSH, CDR2 LQKENI. V shed 3 bases and J shed 2 bases, with 20 bases lying between them. The CDR3 runs to 18 residues. Here the CDR3 reads CASSPRPPGEGGNQPQHF. CDR3 coding DNA: TGTGCCAGCTCACCCCGGCCCCCGGGGGAAGGGGGCAATCAGCCCCAGCATTTT.

The chain uses TRBV6-5 and TRBJ1-1, with no clear D. V was cut by 0 bases and J by 7 bases, with 9 bases left in between. CDR1 MNHEY and CDR2 SVGAGI come from the germline V gene. CDR3 length: 13 residues. CDR3 bases: TGTGCCAGCAGTTACTCAGGGTACGGTGAAGCTTTCTTT. Amino acid sequence: CASSYSGYGEAFF.

CDR3 in amino acids: CASSSGGQPEYF. CDR3 nucleotides: TGTGCCAGCAGCTCCGGGGGACAGCCGGAGTACTTC. The chain recombines TRBV5-5 with TRBJ2-4; perhaps TRBD1 as D (7 bases). This CDR3 region has 12 residues. CDR1 and CDR2 (germline): SGHKS, YYEKEE (reference sequence). The ends were cut back, 3 bases at V and 14 bases at J, with 15 bases in the middle.

The V and J genes are TRBV28 and TRBJ1-5, with D perhaps matching TRBD1 (6 bases). Germline values: CDR1 MDHEN, CDR2 SYDVKM. This CDR3 contains 14 residues. With 5 bases removed from V and 7 bases from J, the gap between germline ends came to 15 bases. In nucleotides, the CDR3 is TGTGCCAGCAGTACCTCACAGGGATTACAGCCCCAGCATTTT. Residues: CASSTSQGLQPQHF.

The chain is built from TRBV19 and TRBJ1-1; D remains ambiguous. This CDR3 has 11 amino acids. CDR1 LNHDA and CDR2 SQIVND come from the germline V gene (reference sequence). V dropped 8 bases and J dropped 7 bases, with 11 bases sitting between them. The CDR3 sequence: CASGFYGEAFF. CDR3 DNA sequence: TGTGCCAGTGGCTTCTATGGTGAAGCTTTCTTT.

The chain employs TRBV2 and TRBJ2-3; 8 nucleotides agree with TRBD2. Looked up from germline, CDR1 is SNHLY and CDR2 is FYNNEI. There are 15 residues in the CDR3. The V gene end was trimmed by 3 bases and the J gene end by 5 bases; junction bases not matched to a gene: 7. DNA of the CDR3: TGTGCCAGCAGTGAGGGGACTAGAACTAAAGATACGCAGTATTTT. This gives the protein CASSEGTRTKDTQYF.

This chain joins TRBV7-2 and TRBJ1-5, with D possibly matching TRBD1 (6 bases). The V and J ends lost 5 bases and 0 bases respectively, with 17 bases between them. The CDR3 has 17 amino acids. The V gene's germline CDR1 is SGHTA and CDR2 FQGNSA. The CDR3 here is CASSLRGGRDSNQPQHF. DNA of the CDR3: TGTGCCAGCAGCCTCAGGGGTGGGCGCGATAGCAATCAGCCCCAGCATTTT.

The gene calls are TRBV11-2 and TRBJ1-2, with D perhaps TRBD1 (6 bases). Trimming removed 5 bases at V and 2 bases at J, with 9 bases between. The germline gives CDR1 SGHAT, CDR2 FQNNGV. This CDR3 spans 13 amino acids. CDR3 sequence reads: CASSTTGNYGYTF. CDR3 in DNA: TGTGCCAGCAGCACAACAGGGAACTATGGCTACACCTTC.

The rearrangement joins TRBV5-6 to TRBJ1-2; D is perhaps TRBD1 (6 bases). This CDR3 region has 13 residues. Germline lookup yields CDR1 SGHDT and CDR2 YYEEEE. V dropped 0 bases and J dropped 7 bases, with 10 bases sitting between them. In nucleotides, the CDR3 is TGTGCCAGCAGCTTGGGCAGGGGTACTGGCTACACCTTC. Protein: CASSLGRGTGYTF.